This T cell receptor (beta chain) was sequenced for a study of T cells in localized non-small cell lung cancer. Study results and caveats: Heterogeneity within the tumor remains possible, as just one region underwent sequencing. Of the tissues analyzed, uninvolved adjacent lung showed maximal T cell clonality, greater than tumor. Detection in adjacent lung was observed for a median around 50 of the top 100 tumor clones.

Profiling relied on immunoSEQ multiplex PCR, and the TCRdb table lists in-frame clones only, not all of them. The data hold under 30,000 clones, with roughly nine tenths observed a single time. On this clone: What it binds is not known.

This TCR derives from a woman aged 35 to 70 with stage I lung adenocarcinoma. Sequences were derived from peripheral blood, sampled before any cancer treatment.

CDR3 sequence: CASSKLEDAYEQYF. CDR3 in DNA: TGTGCCAGCAGTAAATTAGAGGACGCGTACGAGCAGTACTTC. The genes are TRBV28 and TRBJ2-7, with D unresolved. V shed 5 bases and J shed 4 bases, with 15 bases lying between them. Germline V gives CDR1 MDHEN, CDR2 SYDVKM. The CDR3 is 14 amino acids.